This entry features one T cell receptor beta chain sequence. Its antigen is not yet known. Nothing much larger sits one base from this clone, and base qualities are not available. This entry belongs to a study of siplizumab effects on memory and regulatory T cells (dated by TCRdb to the late 2010s). For the study in its entirety: The study looked at the effect of siplizumab, an anti-CD2 antibody, on alloreactive T-cell subsets in allogeneic mixed lymphocyte reactions made from human PBMCs.

Sorted unstimulated T cells and proliferating T cells recovered from mixed lymphocyte reactions underwent TCRbeta CDR3 sequencing. Fresh whole blood from 9 to 11 HLA-typed healthy donors was used as the source from which PBMCs were isolated. Library preparation used the immunoSEQ multiplex PCR assay. Each sample had 10^5 or so TCR templates assayed by the deep sequencing platform. Genomic DNA extracted from sorted T cells was used for TCRbeta CDR3 sequencing. Concerning the study's data processing: The R programming language was used for the clonal analysis of the TCRbeta CDR3 data. Alloreactive CD4+ and CD8+ clones were identified by comparing unstimulated samples to CFSE-low samples taken after the reaction. Regulatory or non-regulatory origin of alloreactive CD4+ clones was assigned by matching sequences to the sorted unstimulated Treg and non-Treg repertoires. Sourced from immuneACCESS, this table was stored by TCRdb with only in-frame sequences that have V and J called. A share of the clones is absent; for the studies checked, an unresolved V gene accounts for under half, and the remainder has no known explanation. The V and J calls and clone size come from that table; D and trimming were worked out from the DNA. This sample lists more than 95,000 clones; 93% were detected once. The ten largest clones add up to about 0.32% of the sample.

V sheds 5 bases and J sheds 5 bases, leaving 15 bases between their ends. There are 13 amino acids in the CDR3, from cysteine to phenylalanine inclusive. Only the CDR3 DNA is retained, 39 bases long and in frame from the first base. CDR1 and CDR2, looked up from the germline V gene (reference sequence), are GTSNPN and SVGIG. Results and caveats for the whole study, not just this receptor: Because sequences below about 10^-5 frequency were poorly captured, only a minor fraction of alloreactive clones could be mapped to unstimulated subsets. Siplizumab significantly lowered the cumulative frequency of alloreactive sequences that could be traced to unstimulated CD4+ memory T cells. A naive or memory phenotype could not be assigned to roughly 75-96% of proliferating CD4+ or CD8+ clones. Whether proliferating Tregs from siplizumab cultures were suppressive was not functionally confirmed. Compared with memory T cells, unstimulated naive T cells appeared more diverse, and naive cells seemed to make a substantial contribution to the alloresponse. Of the alloreactive CD4+ clones that could be mapped, the Treg-derived share averaged approximately 67% with siplizumab compared with 25% to 30% in control reactions.

The source material was CD4+ T cells sorted from blood. This receptor chain uses TRBV30 and TRBJ2-5, with no D gene named confidently. The clonotype was recovered from a human donor in good health. CDR3 region: CAWGPVGRETQYF. At the DNA level, the sequence is TGTGCCTGGGGCCCTGTAGGTCGGGAGACCCAGTACTTC.